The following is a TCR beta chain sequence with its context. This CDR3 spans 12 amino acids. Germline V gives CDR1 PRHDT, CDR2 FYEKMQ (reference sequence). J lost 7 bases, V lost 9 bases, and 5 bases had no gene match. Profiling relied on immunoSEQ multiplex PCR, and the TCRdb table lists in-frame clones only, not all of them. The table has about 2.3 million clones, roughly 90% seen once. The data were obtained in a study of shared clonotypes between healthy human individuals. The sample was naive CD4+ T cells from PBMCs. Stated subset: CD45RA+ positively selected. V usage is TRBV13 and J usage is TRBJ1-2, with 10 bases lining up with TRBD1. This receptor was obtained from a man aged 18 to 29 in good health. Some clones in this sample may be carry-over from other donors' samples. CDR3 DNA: TGTGCCAGTGGGACAGGGGTGGGTGGCTACACCTTC. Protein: CASGTGVGGYTF. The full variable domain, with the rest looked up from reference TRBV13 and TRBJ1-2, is AAGVIQSPRHLIKEKRETATLKCYPIPRHDTVYWYQQGPGQDPQFLISFYEKMQSDKGSIPDRFSAQQFSDYHSELNMSSLELGDSALYFCASGTGVGGYTFGSGTRLTVV.